Listed here are 29 T cell receptor beta chains from one sample, sequenced in a study of molecular identifiers for immune sequencing clone quantification. From the PCR reads, TCRdb called clonotypes with MiXCR, one entry per CDR3 protein. The table shows about 630,000 distinct CDR3 sequences, with about 25% occurring only once. Sequenced sample: naive CD8+ T cells from blood, with Jurkat cell RNA spiked in. Subset noted: FACS-sorted CD8+CD4-CCR7+CD45RA+ naive T cells. These receptors came from a human donor in good health. Some libraries in this study had Jurkat cell RNA spiked in.

This clonotype was counted a few times. CDR3 sequence reads: CASSPDRTNSPLHF. The CDR3 DNA sequence: TGTGCCAGCAGCCCCGACAGAACCAATTCACCCCTCCACTTT. This chain links TRBV14 with TRBJ1-6, with D tentatively TRBD1 (5 bases). Trimming took off 4 bases at V and 7 bases at J, with 11 bases between the two ends. This CDR3 spans 14 amino acids. The germline V gene encodes CDR1 SGHDN and CDR2 FVKESK.

The table lists this clonotype with a few counts. The CDR3 DNA follows: TGTGCCAGCAGCTCCGTCACACCAAGCTACGAGCAGTACTTC. Protein sequence: CASSSVTPSYEQYF. The chain carries TRBV7-9 and TRBJ2-7; D gene unclear. This CDR3 contains 14 residues. Trimming left V 4 bases short and J 3 bases short, with 13 bases between. CDR1 is SEHNR, CDR2 FQNEAQ, per germline (reference sequence).

Points on this clonotype: Because it lacks the conserved phenylalanine or tryptophan at the end, this CDR3 is likely a read error. It is unclear where the CDR3 begins or ends on the DNA, so no DNA is shown, and the CDR3 is as TCRdb lists it. J is TRBJ2-1 and V is TRBV20-1; TRBD1 was called by the table and not checked on the DNA. Germline CDR1 DFQATT, CDR2 SNEGSKA (reference sequence). Both ends counted, the CDR3 spans 14 residues. The CDR3 sequence is CSAKNRDSRPYDGV.

With regard to this clonotype: This may be a read error, as it is one base from a much larger clone. J is TRBJ1-1 and V is TRBV9; the D is unclear. CDR1 and CDR2 (germline): SGDLS, YYNGEE. This CDR3 has 14 amino acids. Here the CDR3 reads CASSVEAGHTEASF. The CDR3 DNA reads as TGTGCCAGCAGCGTAGAGGCGGGTCACACTGAAGCTTCCTTT.

This rearrangement joins TRBV12-2 to TRBJ1-1. TRBV12-2 is a recognized pseudogene. The CDR3 consists of 16 residues. CDR3 in amino acids: CAGRFGVSIMNTEAFF. CDR3 nucleotides: TGTGCAGGTCGCTTCGGGGTCTCCATCATGAACACTGAAGCTTTCTTT.

This clonotype was counted once. A read error may be the cause here, since a much bigger clone is one base away. The chain carries TRBV20-1 and TRBJ2-5; perhaps TRBD2 as D (7 bases). Germline lookup yields CDR1 DFQATT and CDR2 SNEGSKA (reference sequence). Deletions cut 3 bases from V and 2 bases from J, with 16 bases between. The CDR3 contains 15 residues. CDR3 amino acids: CSASVGGGHQETQYF. The CDR3, as DNA: TGCAGTGCTAGTGTTGGCGGGGGACATCAAGAGACCCAGTACTTC.

This clonotype has a count of ten or more. V gene TRBV2 combines with J gene TRBJ2-3, with TRBD2 matching 13 bases. The trim removed 0 bases at V and 4 bases at J, leaving 7 bases unmatched. CDR1 and CDR2 (germline): SNHLY, FYNNEI. This CDR3 is built from 18 residues. As DNA, the CDR3 is TGTGCCAGCAGTGAAGCGGACCCGGGACTAGCGGGGTCAGATACGCAGTATTTT. Translated: CASSEADPGLAGSDTQYF.

This clonotype was recorded a few times. This chain joins TRBV19 and TRBJ2-4; maybe TRBD2 (5 bases). V was trimmed by 1 base and J by 6 bases, leaving 10 bases between them. The germline V gene has CDR1 LNHDA and CDR2 SQIVND (reference sequence). The CDR3 consists of 14 residues. The CDR3 loop is CASSIVVGVNIQYF. CDR3 DNA sequence: TGTGCCAGTAGTATAGTGGTCGGGGTAAACATTCAGTACTTC.

This clonotype was counted many times. The CDR3 coding sequence is TGTGCCAGCAGCCCGTCAGTGAGCTATCGGGCAGATACGCAGTATTTT. Its translation: CASSPSVSYRADTQYF. This rearrangement joins TRBV7-6 to TRBJ2-3, with D unresolved. V dropped 5 bases and J dropped 4 bases, with 19 bases sitting between them. In germline, CDR1 is SGHVS, CDR2 FNYEAQ. The CDR3 spans 16 residues.

This clonotype was seen at least ten times. This chain uses TRBV6-2 or TRBV6-3 with TRBJ1-1; no firm D call. The V end was cut by 8 bases, the J end by 5 bases, with 18 bases between. Per germline, CDR1 MNHEY and CDR2 SVGEGT. CDR3 size: 14 residues. CDR3 nucleotides: TGTGCCAGCCGCCGCCGTGGGTATAGGACTGAAGCTTTCTTT. This sequence encodes CASRRRGYRTEAFF.

This clonotype was detected only a few times. The V and J genes are TRBV4-1 and TRBJ1-3; D unresolved. The CDR3 runs to 15 residues. Trimming removed 0 bases at V and 7 bases at J, with 13 bases between. Germline CDR1 reads MGHRA; CDR2 reads YSYEKL. The CDR3 region has the DNA TGCGCCAGCAGCCAAGAAACCACGTTCACTAACACCATATATTTT. It codes for CASSQETTFTNTIYF.

This rearrangement joins TRBV14 to TRBJ2-1; the D gene could be TRBD1 or TRBD2 (5 bases each). The CDR3 is made up of 13 amino acids. Germline V lookup: CDR1 SGHDN, CDR2 FVKESK. Trimming removed 0 bases from V and 12 bases from J, with 12 bases in between. The CDR3 is CASSQEPGHGQFF. CDR3 nucleotides: TGTGCCAGCAGCCAAGAACCGGGGCACGGGCAGTTCTTC.

In its sample, this clonotype was seen a few times. The rearrangement links TRBV12-3 or TRBV12-4 to TRBJ1-2; 10 positions match TRBD1. V shed 5 bases and J 3 bases; nucleotides not matched to a gene: 12. The CDR3 length is 17 residues. The CDR3 is CASSGWTGGTVDYGYTF. For the CDR3, the DNA is TGTGCCAGCAGTGGGTGGACAGGGGGTACTGTAGACTATGGCTACACCTTC.

The V gene is TRBV20-1, the J gene TRBJ2-5; a weak D match, TRBD1 (6 bases). This CDR3 has 12 amino acids. The germline V gene encodes CDR1 DFQATT and CDR2 SNEGSKA (reference sequence). Trimming removed 4 bases from V and 5 bases from J, with 11 bases in between. CDR3 nucleotides: TGCAGTGCTACTAGACAGGAGGAGACCCAGTACTTC. Translation gives CSATRQEETQYF.

This clonotype was seen at least ten times. J is TRBJ2-7 and V is TRBV27, with 11 bases that match TRBD2. The CDR3 runs 14 residues. Germline V gene sequence: CDR1 MNHEY, CDR2 SMNVEV (reference sequence). After removal of 6 bases from V and 2 bases from J, the junction contained 3 bases not matched to a gene. The CDR3 spells CASRGLADAYEQYF. The CDR3 coding sequence is TGTGCCAGCAGGGGACTAGCGGATGCCTACGAGCAGTACTTC.

On this clonotype itself: A clone one base away is much larger, so this may be a read error. J is TRBJ1-5 and V is TRBV20-1; D gene ambiguous. This CDR3 has 11 amino acids. CDR1 is DFQATT, CDR2 SNEGSKA, per germline (reference sequence). Trimming removed 2 bases at V and 7 bases at J, with 6 bases between. The CDR3 reads CSARIKQPQHF. In DNA form, the CDR3 reads TGCAGTGCTAGAATTAAACAGCCCCAGCATTTT.

As concerns this clonotype: A much larger clone differs from this one at a single base, so this may be a read error. This chain uses TRBV20-1 with TRBJ2-7; D gene unclear. The CDR3 extends over 13 amino acids. The V gene's germline CDR1 is DFQATT and CDR2 SNEGSKA (reference sequence). With 8 bases removed from V and 0 bases from J, the gap between germline ends came to 14 bases. In DNA, the CDR3 is TGCAGTCCCCGAGGACCTCACTCCTACGAGCAGTACTTC. This gives the protein CSPRGPHSYEQYF.

Regarding this clonotype: The CDR3 carries no conserved terminal phenylalanine or tryptophan, so it likely arises from a read error. This chain joins TRBV6-5 and TRBJ1-2; 7 bases line up with TRBD1. The CDR3 has 17 residues. J was trimmed by 0 bases and V by 4 bases; bases with no gene match: 11. Looked up from germline, CDR1 is MNHEY and CDR2 is SVGAGI. Written as DNA, the CDR3 is TGTGCCAGCAGTTCCACCCCCGGACAGGCCGCTAACTATGGCTACACCCTC. It yields the protein CASSSTPGQAANYGYTL.

In its sample, this clonotype was seen a few times. This chain connects TRBV18 to TRBJ2-5, with 9 bases aligning to TRBD1. Germline lookup yields CDR1 KGHSH and CDR2 LQKENI. The CDR3 runs 13 residues. V was pared by 5 bases and J by 2 bases, with 0 bases of the junction left unmatched. CDR3 nucleotide sequence: TGTGCCAGCTCAGGGACAGGGCAAGAGACCCAGTACTTC. The encoded protein is CASSGTGQETQYF.

This sequence joins TRBV27 and TRBJ2-3, with TRBD2 matching over 10 bases. The CDR3 consists of 14 residues. The trim removed 4 bases at V and 8 bases at J, leaving 6 bases unmatched. Germline V gene data show CDR1 as MNHEY and CDR2 as SMNVEV (reference sequence). In DNA form, the CDR3 reads TGTGCCAGCAGTTCGGGACTAGCGCTACTTACGCAGTATTTT. Translated: CASSSGLALLTQYF.

The sample holds one count of this clonotype. The V gene is TRBV11-2, the J gene TRBJ1-5; the D gene is possibly TRBD1 (6 bases). Germline-derived CDR1 and CDR2 are SGHAT and FQNNGV. Trimming stripped 5 bases from V and 0 bases from J, with 11 bases between. This CDR3 comprises 15 residues. The CDR3 bases are TGTGCCAGCAGCGTACAGGGAAATAGCAATCAGCCCCAGCATTTT. As protein: CASSVQGNSNQPQHF.

To note about this clonotype: This may be a read error: a much more frequent sequence differs by one nucleotide. The rearrangement uses TRBV20-1 and TRBJ2-7, with a tentative D call TRBD2 (6 bases). From germline, CDR1 is DFQATT and CDR2 SNEGSKA (reference sequence). This CDR3 has 15 amino acids. V lost 2 bases, J lost 9 bases, and 23 bases lay in between. This CDR3 reads CSARNREWSIGVQYF. CDR3 DNA: TGCAGTGCTAGAAATCGGGAGTGGTCGATAGGGGTGCAGTACTTC.

This clonotype was seen many times. This chain links TRBV18 with TRBJ1-1; D might be TRBD1 (5 bases). Trimming pared 3 bases from V and 3 bases from J, leaving 11 bases between. Looked up from germline, CDR1 is KGHSH and CDR2 is LQKENI. The CDR3 has 14 residues. The DNA of the CDR3 is TGTGCCAGCTCACCGGGGACTCTGGACACTGAAGCTTTCTTT. It is translated as CASSPGTLDTEAFF.

A note on this clonotype: No conserved phenylalanine or tryptophan ends this CDR3, so it is likely a read error. The V call is TRBV11-3, the J call TRBJ2-5, with 14 bases that match TRBD2. The junction had 4 bases not matched to a gene; V was cut back by 5 bases and J by 5 bases. The CDR3 length is 15 residues. Germline V gene data show CDR1 as SGHNT and CDR2 as YENEEA. CDR3 amino acids: CASSARTSGGETQYI. The CDR3 region has the DNA TGTGCCAGCAGCGCCCGGACTAGCGGGGGGGAGACCCAGTACATC.

The chain recombines TRBV20-1 with TRBJ2-7; 8 nucleotides agree with TRBD1. CDR1 is DFQATT, CDR2 SNEGSKA, per germline (reference sequence). The CDR3 spans 16 residues. With V trimmed by 3 bases and J by 0 bases, 10 bases remained unmatched. The chain's CDR3 is CSASAIQGEFSYEQYF. The DNA of the CDR3 is TGCAGTGCTAGCGCCATACAGGGGGAATTCTCCTACGAGCAGTACTTC.

The V call is TRBV4-3, the J call TRBJ1-5, with a possible D match to TRBD1 (5 bases). Trimming stripped 0 bases from V and 7 bases from J, with 13 bases between. This CDR3 has 15 amino acids. The V gene's germline CDR1 is LGHNA and CDR2 YSLEER. This chain's CDR3 is CASSQDRTPRQPQHF. CDR3 DNA sequence: TGCGCCAGCAGCCAAGATAGGACACCCAGACAGCCCCAGCATTTT.

This chain uses TRBV6-5 with TRBJ2-7, with 9 bases lining up with TRBD1. The ends lost 8 bases at V and 6 bases at J; junction bases unmatched: 14. This CDR3 spans 15 amino acids. CDR1 MNHEY and CDR2 SVGAGI come from the germline V gene. The CDR3 DNA sequence: TGTGCCAGCGCTTTGCTGGGACAGGGCCTCCCCGAGCAGTACTTC. Translation gives CASALLGQGLPEQYF.

In its sample, this clonotype was seen many times. The rearrangement joins TRBV7-2 to TRBJ2-7, with a weak D call TRBD1 (6 bases). In germline, CDR1 is SGHTA, CDR2 FQGNSA. CDR3 length: 14 amino acids. The V gene lost 5 bases and the J gene lost 3 bases, with 14 bases spanning the gap. The CDR3 DNA is TGTGCCAGCAGCAACCTTCGGGACAACTACGAGCAGTACTTC. Its protein is CASSNLRDNYEQYF.

Only a few counts were recorded for this clonotype. DNA for the CDR3: TGTGCCAGCAGCTGGGGGACATCCAACACTGAAGCTTTCTTT. It codes for CASSWGTSNTEAFF. The chain carries TRBV7-2 and TRBJ1-1; D may be TRBD1 (6 bases). The CDR3 loop spans 14 amino acids. Germline CDR1 is SGHTA and CDR2 is FQGNSA. Trimming removed 4 bases from V and 2 bases from J, with 11 bases in between.